This T cell receptor (beta chain) stems from a study of shared clonotypes between healthy human individuals. Study summary: CD4 naive and memory got three plates each, CD8 naive two, CD8 memory one. Whole-study findings and limits: The sampled material consisted only of blood, and tissue repertoires are likely to differ. Limited genetic and exposure-history diversity came from having few donors.

TCRdb's copy holds only in-frame clones and misses some; the assay was immunoSEQ multiplex PCR. The data hold a few million clones, with more than 80% observed a single time. The germline V gene has CDR1 MNHEY and CDR2 SMNVEV (reference sequence). The CDR3 runs to 14 residues. V lost 6 bases, J lost 4 bases, and 9 bases stayed unmatched. For this clone: No antigen is known for it.

The investigators split CD4+ cells into a CD45RA+ naive subset and a CD45RA-negative memory subset. The chain is built from TRBV27 and TRBJ2-7; TRBD1 aligns across 7 bases. The sequenced sample consisted of naive CD4+ T cells sorted from blood. Stated subset: CD45RA+ positively selected. This receptor was obtained from a man aged 18 to 29 in good health. CDR3 nucleotides: TGTGCCAGCAGGCGGACAGGCCTCAGGTACGAGCAGTACTTC. It is translated as CASRRTGLRYEQYF.